A selection of T cell receptor beta chains follows, all from one sample in a study of shared clonotypes between healthy human individuals. The data were produced by immunoSEQ multiplex PCR, yet TCRdb's version contains in-frame clones alone and is incomplete. The sample shows some 2.3 million clones, more than 80% of them seen only once. Sequenced material: naive CD4+ T cells from PBMCs. These receptors were taken from a man in his late teens or twenties in good health. Some clones in this sample may be carry-over from other donors' samples. Each CDR3 is given with its conserved first and last residue. Fields, in order: CDR3 DNA, CDR3 protein, clone size, D gene, V gene, J gene. A D gene is named only where the DNA matches it firmly. Clone size is stated in some rows and not others, as once, few, many or a class when expanded.

cdr3_nt: TGCGCCAGCAGCTTGGGACTAGCGGGAGGGCCCAATGAGCAGTTCTTC
cdr3_aa: CASSLGLAGGPNEQFF
clone_size: once
d_call: TRBD2
v_call: TRBV5-1
j_call: TRBJ2-1

cdr3_nt: TGTGCCAGTAGCCCCGGGACACTCAATCAGCCCCAGCATTTT
cdr3_aa: CASSPGTLNQPQHF
clone_size: few
d_call: .
v_call: TRBV19
j_call: TRBJ1-5

cdr3_nt: TGTGCCAGCAAATACAGGGGTCAAGAGACCCAGTACTTC
cdr3_aa: CASKYRGQETQYF
clone_size: .
d_call: TRBD1
v_call: TRBV7-8
j_call: TRBJ2-5

cdr3_nt: TGTGCCAGCAGGCTAGCGGGAGGGCCGGAGACCCAGTACTTC
cdr3_aa: CASRLAGGPETQYF
clone_size: .
d_call: TRBD2
v_call: TRBV5-6
j_call: TRBJ2-5

cdr3_nt: TGTGCCAGCAGCGTAGACGGCAGGGGAGGTGAAAAACTGTTTTTT
cdr3_aa: CASSVDGRGGEKLFF
clone_size: .
d_call: .
v_call: TRBV9
j_call: TRBJ1-4

cdr3_nt: TGTGCCAGCAGCTCATTCGACAGGAACACTGAAGCTTTCTTT
cdr3_aa: CASSSFDRNTEAFF
clone_size: .
d_call: .
v_call: TRBV7-9
j_call: TRBJ1-1

cdr3_nt: TGTGCCAGCAGCGCATACAATGAGCAGTTCTTC
cdr3_aa: CASSAYNEQFF
clone_size: .
d_call: .
v_call: TRBV6-1
j_call: TRBJ2-1

cdr3_nt: TGTGCCAGCAGCTCGAGCCTAGCGGCAAACTACAATGAGCAGTTCTTC
cdr3_aa: CASSSSLAANYNEQFF
clone_size: .
d_call: TRBD2
v_call: TRBV11-2
j_call: TRBJ2-1

cdr3_nt: TGTGCCAGCGGCGAACGTCTGTTGGGGAATAATGAGCAGTTCTTC
cdr3_aa: CASGERLLGNNEQFF
clone_size: .
d_call: .
v_call: TRBV11-2
j_call: TRBJ2-1

cdr3_nt: TGCGCCAGCAGCACCCGACAGAACACTGAAGCTTTCTTT
cdr3_aa: CASSTRQNTEAFF
clone_size: .
d_call: .
v_call: TRBV5-1
j_call: TRBJ1-1

cdr3_nt: TGCAGTGCTAGAATCCAAGCAGGGGCTTTCTTT
cdr3_aa: CSARIQAGAFF
clone_size: few
d_call: .
v_call: TRBV20-1
j_call: TRBJ1-1

cdr3_nt: TGTGCCAGCACGAGCGCAGGGTACTCCTACGAGCAGTACTTC
cdr3_aa: CASTSAGYSYEQYF
clone_size: .
d_call: .
v_call: TRBV28
j_call: TRBJ2-7

cdr3_nt: TGCGCCAGCAGCTTGCCTAGCGGGAGCGATGAGCAGTTCTTC
cdr3_aa: CASSLPSGSDEQFF
clone_size: .
d_call: TRBD2
v_call: TRBV5-1
j_call: TRBJ2-1

cdr3_nt: TGTGCCAGCAGGTCGGGACAGCCCTATGGCTACACCTTC
cdr3_aa: CASRSGQPYGYTF
clone_size: few
d_call: TRBD1
v_call: TRBV28
j_call: TRBJ1-2

cdr3_nt: TGCGCCAGCAGCTTGGTAGAGTCCAAGCAGGGTGAGCAGTTCTTC
cdr3_aa: CASSLVESKQGEQFF
clone_size: .
d_call: .
v_call: TRBV5-1
j_call: TRBJ2-1

cdr3_nt: TGTGCCAGCAGCCAAGCCTACAGGACTAACTATGGCTACACCTTC
cdr3_aa: CASSQAYRTNYGYTF
clone_size: .
d_call: .
v_call: TRBV4-2
j_call: TRBJ1-2

cdr3_nt: TGTGCCAGCAGCTTAGGAGGGGGCCTTACCTACGAGCAGTACTTC
cdr3_aa: CASSLGGGLTYEQYF
clone_size: .
d_call: TRBD1
v_call: TRBV11-2
j_call: TRBJ2-7

cdr3_nt: TGCAGCGTTGGGGGGACAGGATTTTTTGGAAACACCATATATTTT
cdr3_aa: CSVGGTGFFGNTIYF
clone_size: once
d_call: TRBD1
v_call: TRBV29-1
j_call: TRBJ1-3

cdr3_nt: TGTGCCAGCAGTTACGTCGGACTAGCGGGAGGGTCGAGCTCCTACAATGAGCAGTTCTTC
cdr3_aa: CASSYVGLAGGSSSYNEQFF
clone_size: once
d_call: TRBD2
v_call: TRBV28
j_call: TRBJ2-1

cdr3_nt: TGTGCCATCAGTGAGATTAAAGGGAGGACCTACGAGCAGTACTTC
cdr3_aa: CAISEIKGRTYEQYF
clone_size: once
d_call: .
v_call: TRBV10-3
j_call: TRBJ2-7

cdr3_nt: TGCGCCAGCAGCTTGGATTCGGGAAGGAACACCGGGGAGCTGTTTTTT
cdr3_aa: CASSLDSGRNTGELFF
clone_size: .
d_call: .
v_call: TRBV5-1
j_call: TRBJ2-2

cdr3_nt: TGTGCCAGCAGCCCCAGCGGGAGGGAATACAATGAGCAGTTCTTC
cdr3_aa: CASSPSGREYNEQFF
clone_size: .
d_call: TRBD2
v_call: TRBV7-2
j_call: TRBJ2-1